These 21 T cell receptor beta chains were all obtained from the same sample, sequenced in a study of human T cells and chemical hapten exposure. The time point is: patch test 2, 6 weeks after DPC sensitization. Treatment here: therapeutic diphenylcyclopropenone sensitization with weekly scalp DPC. MiXCR, run by TCRdb on the RACE reads, gives a single entry per CDR3 protein. There are 350,000 to 400,000 distinct CDR3 sequences in the sample; about 6% occur only once, and about 5.4% lies in the top ten. The input for sequencing was whole blood, taken in connection with sensitization to the hapten diphenylcyclopropenone (DPC). All receptors derive from a woman under 30 with alopecia areata. Some clones in this sample may be carry-over from other donors' samples.

This clonotype was counted at least ten times. The V and J genes are TRBV6-6 and TRBJ1-1; D is perhaps TRBD1 (6 bases). The CDR3 is made up of 14 amino acids. V dropped 7 bases and J dropped 1 base, with 13 bases sitting between them. Germline CDR1 reads MNHNY; CDR2 reads SVGAGI (reference sequence). The CDR3 spells CASKVDRTNTEAFF. The CDR3, as DNA: TGTGCCAGCAAAGTCGACAGGACGAACACTGAAGCTTTCTTT.

This clonotype was counted at least ten times. V usage is TRBV13 and J usage is TRBJ2-2, with TRBD1 identical over 8 bases. The CDR3 extends over 14 amino acids. Germline CDR1 is PRHDT and CDR2 is FYEKMQ (reference sequence). V lost 5 bases to trimming and J lost 5 bases; unmatched junction nucleotides: 4. CDR3 amino acids: CASSEDRETGELFF. Written as DNA, the CDR3 is TGTGCCAGCAGCGAGGACAGGGAGACCGGGGAGCTGTTTTTT.

The J gene is TRBJ1-6, the V gene TRBV7-6; weak D call: TRBD1 (6 bases). V dropped 5 bases and J dropped 6 bases, with 17 bases sitting between them. The CDR3 contains 16 residues. Germline CDR1 SGHVS, CDR2 FNYEAQ. The CDR3 coding sequence is TGTGCCAGCAGCCTCTTCGAGCAGGGGATTAATTCACCCCTCCACTTT. Amino acid sequence: CASSLFEQGINSPLHF.

This clonotype was seen many times. V gene TRBV12-3 or TRBV12-4 combines with J gene TRBJ1-5; unclear D gene. The CDR3 sequence is 16 residues long. V gave up 6 bases and J gave up 2 bases, with 17 bases separating them. Here the CDR3 reads CASSRTTVYGNQPQHF. The DNA for the CDR3 is TGTGCCAGCAGCCGAACAACAGTTTACGGCAATCAGCCCCAGCATTTT.

Ten or more counts support this clonotype. The chain joins TRBV7-9 to TRBJ1-5; D unresolved. This CDR3 is 13 amino acids long. Germline CDR1 SEHNR, CDR2 FQNEAQ (reference sequence). V was clipped by 5 bases and J by 0 bases, with 5 bases between them. In nucleotides, the CDR3 is TGTGCCAGCAGCAGATATAGCAATCAGCCCCAGCATTTT. Translation: CASSRYSNQPQHF.

This clonotype was observed a handful of times. This sequence joins TRBV5-1 and TRBJ1-2; TRBD1 aligns across 7 bases. The CDR3 runs to 15 residues. Germline-derived CDR1 and CDR2 are SGHRS and YFSETQ. V was clipped by 5 bases and J by 2 bases; unmatched bases: 9. DNA for the CDR3: TGCGCCAGCAGTTTTTCCGGGACAGCCAACTATGGCTACACCTTC. This sequence encodes CASSFSGTANYGYTF. The full variable domain, rest sourced from reference TRBV5-1 and TRBJ1-2, is KAGVTQTPRYLIKTRGQQVTLSCSPISGHRSVSWYQQTPGQGLQFLFEYFSETQRNKGNFPGRFSGRQFSNSRSEMNVSTLELGDSALYLCASSFSGTANYGYTFGSGTRLTVV.

This clonotype was seen only a few times. The rearrangement links TRBV4-1 to TRBJ2-7; tentative D call: TRBD2 (5 bases). The CDR3 has 15 amino acids. V lost 0 bases to trimming and J lost 0 bases, with 9 bases between them. Germline CDR1 reads MGHRA; CDR2 reads YSYEKL. In DNA, the CDR3 is TGCGCCAGCAGCCAAGATAGAGGGAGCTCCTACGAGCAGTACTTC. Protein: CASSQDRGSSYEQYF.

This sequence joins TRBV4-2 and TRBJ2-3; 7 bases line up with TRBD2. There are 19 residues in the CDR3. V lost 0 bases to trimming and J lost 0 bases; unmatched junction nucleotides: 12. Germline V gene lookup returns CDR1 LGHNA and CDR2 YNFKEQ. The CDR3 sequence is CASSQDRWASGASTDTQYF. The CDR3 DNA follows: TGTGCCAGCAGCCAAGATAGGTGGGCCAGCGGGGCTAGCACAGATACGCAGTATTTT.

The count of this clonotype is one. The chain combines TRBV19 with TRBJ1-5; weak D call: TRBD1 (5 bases). This CDR3 has 13 amino acids. The V gene's germline CDR1 is LNHDA and CDR2 SQIVND (reference sequence). Trimming removed 5 bases at V and 6 bases at J, with 11 bases between. CDR3 in DNA: TGTGCCAGTAGTTCCCAGGGACTTCAGCCCCAGCATTTT. It encodes CASSSQGLQPQHF.

This clonotype was observed many times. This chain connects TRBV12-3 or TRBV12-4 to TRBJ2-7; D is possibly TRBD2 (6 bases). This CDR3 region has 12 residues. The V and J ends lost 6 bases and 2 bases respectively, with 8 bases between them. The CDR3 here is CASRGGPYEQYF. The CDR3 nucleotides are TGTGCCAGCAGGGGGGGTCCCTACGAGCAGTACTTC.

This clonotype turned up a few times. This chain uses TRBV12-3 or TRBV12-4 with TRBJ2-1; TRBD2 matches 8 bases. The CDR3 loop spans 15 amino acids. J was trimmed by 8 bases and V by 3 bases; bases with no gene match: 9. The CDR3 DNA is TGTGCCAGCAGTTTGGGGAGCGGGGGCCTCGATGAGCAGTTCTTC. Residues: CASSLGSGGLDEQFF.

This clonotype was recorded many times. This sequence joins TRBV12-3 or TRBV12-4 and TRBJ1-2, with D hard to call. The length of the CDR3 is 13 residues. V lost 5 bases, J lost 6 bases, and 13 bases lay in between. The DNA of the CDR3 is TGTGCCAGCAGTCTAGGACGGAAGGATGGCTACACCTTC. This translates into CASSLGRKDGYTF.

This rearrangement joins TRBV12-3 or TRBV12-4 to TRBJ1-2; D gene uncertain. The V and J ends lost 3 bases and 8 bases respectively, with 10 bases between them. This CDR3 has 12 residues. The CDR3 here is CASSLWGGGYTF. In nucleotides, the CDR3 is TGTGCCAGCAGTTTGTGGGGTGGGGGCTACACCTTC.

This clonotype was seen many times. This chain uses TRBV29-1 with TRBJ1-1; 7 bases map to TRBD1. This CDR3 is built from 11 residues. CDR1 and CDR2 (germline): SQVTM, ANQGSEA. The ends lost 8 bases at V and 6 bases at J; junction bases unmatched: 6. The CDR3 spells CSFVTGPEAFF. CDR3 nucleotides: TGCAGCTTTGTGACAGGGCCTGAAGCTTTCTTT.

The chain joins TRBV4-3 to TRBJ1-1, with 7 bases that match TRBD1. The ends lost 0 bases at V and 5 bases at J; junction bases unmatched: 15. Germline V lookup: CDR1 LGHNA, CDR2 YSLEER. The CDR3 contains 18 residues. Here the CDR3 DNA reads TGCGCCAGCAGCCAAGATCCCCCGGGGAGGGGGCGAGGTACTGAAGCTTTCTTT. It is translated as CASSQDPPGRGRGTEAFF.

A few counts support this clonotype. The chain joins TRBV20-1 to TRBJ1-5, with D perhaps matching TRBD1 (5 bases). Germline values: CDR1 DFQATT, CDR2 SNEGSKA (reference sequence). The CDR3 consists of 13 residues. Trimming removed 6 bases from V and 6 bases from J, with 15 bases in between. This chain's CDR3 is CSATRGWGQPQHF. CDR3 sequence (DNA): TGCAGTGCCACCCGGGGGTGGGGTCAGCCCCAGCATTTT.

This sequence joins TRBV20-1 and TRBJ1-1; no definite D call. The V gene's germline CDR1 is DFQATT and CDR2 SNEGSKA (reference sequence). This CDR3 region has 15 residues. V was trimmed by 1 base and J by 7 bases, leaving 19 bases between them. CDR3 DNA: TGCAGTGCTAGAGCCCACGTTAGGACTATGGATGAAGCTTTCTTT. Its protein product is CSARAHVRTMDEAFF.

This clonotype showed up many times. The junction and the germline gene differ at one end; a read error may be behind it. V usage is TRBV28 and J usage is TRBJ2-7, with a weak D call TRBD2 (6 bases). The CDR3 contains 17 residues. The germline V gene encodes CDR1 MDHEN and CDR2 SYDVKM. CDR3 region: CASTLGGGTSSSYEQYF. DNA for the CDR3: TGTGCCAGCACTTTAGGAGGCGGGACTTCCAGCTCCTACGAGCAGTACTTC.

This clonotype was counted only a few times. J is TRBJ2-3 and V is TRBV27; D perhaps matches TRBD2 (7 bases). The CDR3 has 16 amino acids. Trimming shortened V by 6 bases and J by 5 bases, and 21 bases separated the two germline ends. Germline-derived CDR1 and CDR2 are MNHEY and SMNVEV (reference sequence). DNA of the CDR3: TGTGCCAGCAGCCCCCTTCTTGGGAGGGGGGGAGATACGCAGTATTTT. It is translated as CASSPLLGRGGDTQYF.

This clonotype occurred many times. The chain carries TRBV4-2 and TRBJ2-7; 7 bases map to TRBD1. The CDR3 is made up of 16 amino acids. V was clipped by 0 bases and J by 0 bases; unmatched bases: 5. From germline, CDR1 is LGHNA and CDR2 YNFKEQ. CDR3: CASSQDPAGGSYEQYF. CDR3 in DNA: TGTGCCAGCAGCCAAGACCCGGCAGGGGGCTCCTACGAGCAGTACTTC.

This clonotype was observed at least ten times. The gene calls are TRBV7-2 and TRBJ1-5; possibly TRBD1 for D (5 bases). The CDR3 is 13 amino acids. V was clipped by 6 bases and J by 5 bases, with 11 bases between them. Looked up from germline, CDR1 is SGHTA and CDR2 is FQGNSA. The CDR3 region has the DNA TGTGCCAGCAGTAAAGACAGAGATCAGCCCCAGCATTTT. This translates into CASSKDRDQPQHF. Combining the CDR3 with reference TRBV7-2 and TRBJ1-5 gives the whole variable domain GAGVSQSPSNKVTEKGKDVELRCDPISGHTALYWYRQSLGQGLEFLIYFQGNSAPDKSGLPSDRFSAERTGGSVSTLTIQRTQQEDSAVYLCASSKDRDQPQHFGDGTRLSIL.